A selection of T cell receptor beta chains follows, all from one sample in a study of T cells in Graves' hyperthyroidism and ophthalmopathy. TCRdb reprocessed the multiplex PCR reads via MiXCR and lists one record per CDR3 protein. The sample lists about 610,000 distinct CDR3 sequences, about 45% occurring once. The sample taken for sequencing was peripheral blood or thyroid tissue (not recorded which). The receptor set was obtained from a woman between 18 and 29 years old with Graves' hyperthyroidism. CDR3s include the opening cysteine and the closing phenylalanine or tryptophan. The order of the fields is V gene, J gene, CDR3 protein.

TRBV29-1	TRBJ2-5	CSARPGDGETQYF
TRBV5-6	TRBJ2-7	CASSHGLAGVWAEQYF
TRBV27	TRBJ2-7	CASTKSMDRAFHEQYF
TRBV2	TRBJ1-5	CASARPGSNQPQHF
TRBV5-6	TRBJ2-5	CASSLEEQGTQYF
TRBV10-3	TRBJ1-1	CAISDGTGGQAFF
TRBV10-3	TRBJ2-7	CAILSGLGDEQYF
TRBV29-1	TRBJ2-1	CSAMKDRADNEQFF
TRBV19	TRBJ2-1	CASMLDRRRNNEQFF
TRBV7-2	TRBJ1-1	CASSSFQGSEAFF
TRBV6-1	TRBJ2-2	CASSEGGISNEELFF
TRBV15	TRBJ2-5	CATSREAQGRSKETQYF
TRBV7-9	TRBJ2-7	CASSYAGSYEQYF
TRBV10-3	TRBJ2-5	CARYPGQGLETQYF
TRBV24-1	TRBJ1-2	CATSLRDTGTGVGYTF
TRBV6-1	TRBJ2-5	CASSPRTSDFQETQYF
TRBV20-1	TRBJ2-7	CSARGDTFYEQYF
TRBV19	TRBJ1-3	CASSTIQGPSGNTIYF
TRBV20-1	TRBJ2-2	CSARAYGGGDRNTGELFF
TRBV10-3	TRBJ2-7	CATLMGPFREQYF
TRBV29-1	TRBJ2-5	CSGLGERGETQYF
TRBV7-2	TRBJ2-7	CASSSVAGGTLYEQYF
TRBV10-3	TRBJ2-3	CATDRGSTDTQYF
TRBV7-2	TRBJ2-3	CASSLALLSTDTQYF
TRBV25-1	TRBJ2-3	CASSESAREGTDTQYF
TRBV13	TRBJ2-7	CASSSSGRASWYEQYF
TRBV24-1	TRBJ2-7	CATSDPETYEQYF
TRBV4-2	TRBJ2-7	CASSQGVLAPYEQYF
TRBV5-1	TRBJ2-1	CASSSTSFIEQFF